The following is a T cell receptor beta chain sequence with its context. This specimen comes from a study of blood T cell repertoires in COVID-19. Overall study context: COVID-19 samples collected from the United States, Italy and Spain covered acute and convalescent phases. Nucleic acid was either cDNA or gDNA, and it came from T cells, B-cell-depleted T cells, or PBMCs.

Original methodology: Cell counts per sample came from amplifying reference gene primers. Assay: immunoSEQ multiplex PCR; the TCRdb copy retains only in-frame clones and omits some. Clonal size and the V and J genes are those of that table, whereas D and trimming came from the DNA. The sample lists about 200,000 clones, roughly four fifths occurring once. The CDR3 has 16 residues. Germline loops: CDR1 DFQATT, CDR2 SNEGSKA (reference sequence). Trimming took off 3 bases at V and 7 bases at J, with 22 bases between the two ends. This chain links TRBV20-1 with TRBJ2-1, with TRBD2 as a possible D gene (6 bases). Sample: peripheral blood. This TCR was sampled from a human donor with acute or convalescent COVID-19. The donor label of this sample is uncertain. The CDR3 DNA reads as TGCAGTGCTAGTCTCGTAGCGGCGCGTCGAGGAAATGAGCAGTTCTTC. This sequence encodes CSASLVAARRGNEQFF.